These 6 T cell receptor beta chains share one sample of origin, sequenced in a study of blood T cell repertoires in COVID-19 (dated by TCRdb to 2018 to 2020). Library prep was done by the immunoSEQ multiplex PCR assay. This is the immuneACCESS table as TCRdb keeps it, with only in-frame sequences that have V and J called. A part of the clones is gone; compared with another copy, unresolved V genes explain less than half, and the rest is unexplained. The sample records approximately 500,000 clones, 70% to 90% of which are singletons. Around 7.8% of the sample goes to the ten largest clones. Sequencing was performed on peripheral blood. Every receptor here comes from a woman between 45 and 65 years old with COVID-19, enrolled during active disease.

The chain has TRBV4-1 and TRBJ1-6; 9 bases map to TRBD1. The CDR3 is 15 amino acids. Looked up from germline, CDR1 is MGHRA and CDR2 is YSYEKL. Trimming cost V 3 bases and J 8 bases; bases outside gene matches: 5. CDR3 DNA: TGCGCCAGCAGCCAGAGGACAGGGGATGATTCACCCCTCCACTTT. Translated: CASSQRTGDDSPLHF.

The chain uses TRBV18 and TRBJ2-5; the D gene is possibly TRBD2 (5 bases). Germline V gene lookup returns CDR1 KGHSH and CDR2 LQKENI. The CDR3 is made up of 14 amino acids. V dropped 3 bases and J dropped 2 bases, with 10 bases sitting between them. As DNA, the CDR3 is TGTGCCAGCTCACCGTACGGGGAGCAAGAGACCCAGTACTTC. Its protein is CASSPYGEQETQYF.

The chain uses TRBV4-1 and TRBJ1-2; the match to TRBD1 covers 10 bases. CDR1 is MGHRA, CDR2 YSYEKL, per germline. V lost 6 bases to trimming and J lost 6 bases; unmatched junction nucleotides: 7. CDR3 length: 14 amino acids. CDR3 sequence reads: CASRPTGTGDGYTF. CDR3 coding DNA: TGCGCCAGCAGGCCTACCGGGACAGGGGATGGCTACACCTTC.

V usage is TRBV19 and J usage is TRBJ1-1, with 9 positions matching TRBD1. J lost 3 bases, V lost 2 bases, and 1 base had no gene match. Germline lookup yields CDR1 LNHDA and CDR2 SQIVND (reference sequence). The CDR3 runs to 14 residues. The CDR3 nucleotides read TGTGCCAGTAGTATAAGGACAGGGGACACTGAAGCTTTCTTT. Translated: CASSIRTGDTEAFF. Using reference TRBV19 and TRBJ1-1 for the parts outside the CDR3, the full variable domain is DGGITQSPKYLFRKEGQNVTLSCEQNLNHDAMYWYRQDPGQGLRLIYYSQIVNDFQKGDIAEGYSVSREKKESFPLTVTSAQKNPTAFYLCASSIRTGDTEAFFGQGTRLTVV.

This clone has just a few counts. The V call is TRBV29-1, the J call TRBJ1-2; 8 bases match TRBD1. The junction had 3 bases not matched to a gene; V was cut back by 6 bases and J by 3 bases. The CDR3 consists of 12 residues. Germline CDR1 reads SQVTM; CDR2 reads ANQGSEA. DNA for the CDR3: TGCAGCGTAGGACAGGGAGACTATGGCTACACCTTC. It encodes CSVGQGDYGYTF.

This clone was recorded at least ten times. This chain uses TRBV2 with TRBJ2-1, with 10 bases fitting TRBD2. The germline V gene has CDR1 SNHLY and CDR2 FYNNEI. V lost 5 bases and J lost 5; bases outside the gene matches: 6. This CDR3 is built from 15 residues. Here the CDR3 DNA reads TGTGCCAGCAGTCGAGCGGGGGGGCCGGACAATGAGCAGTTCTTC. This encodes CASSRAGGPDNEQFF.